Presented here are 27 T cell receptor beta chains from one specimen sequenced in a study of radiotherapy plus CTLA-4 blockade in lung cancer. Assay used: immunoSEQ multiplex PCR; TCRdb lists only in-frame clones, some missing. The sample includes fewer than 75,000 clones, roughly 87% of them seen just once. The sample was peripheral blood, taken from a patient treated with radiotherapy plus ipilimumab. These receptor sequences come from a human donor with non-small cell lung cancer that progressed on radiotherapy plus ipilimumab.

The CDR3 loop reads CATSRAGTGAFF. For the CDR3, the DNA is TGTGCCACCAGCAGAGCCGGGACAGGGGCTTTCTTT. V usage is TRBV15 and J usage is TRBJ1-1; 9 bases are a match to TRBD1. The CDR3 covers 12 residues. J lost 11 bases, V lost 1 base, and 2 bases had no gene match. In germline, CDR1 is LNHNV, CDR2 YYDKDF (reference sequence).

This chain connects TRBV6-5 to TRBJ2-3; D gene uncertain. The V gene lost 6 bases and the J gene lost 2 bases, with 15 bases spanning the gap. CDR1 MNHEY and CDR2 SVGAGI come from the germline V gene. The CDR3 runs 15 residues. CDR3 DNA: TGTGCCAGCAGACCCGCGACTGATCACACAGATACGCAGTATTTT. Protein: CASRPATDHTDTQYF.

The gene calls are TRBV4-1 and TRBJ2-3; 8 nucleotides agree with TRBD2. Per germline, CDR1 MGHRA and CDR2 YSYEKL. The J segment lost 0 bases and the V segment lost 1 base, leaving 9 bases of the junction unmatched. This CDR3 region has 18 residues. The CDR3 DNA sequence: TGCGCCAGCAGCCAAGTTACTAGCGGAAGCTCTAGCACAGATACGCAGTATTTT. Amino acid sequence: CASSQVTSGSSSTDTQYF.

The rearrangement links TRBV6-1 to TRBJ2-7; perhaps D is TRBD1 or TRBD2 (5 bases each). Germline CDR1 is MNHNS and CDR2 is SASEGT. The CDR3 is 13 amino acids. Trimming cost V 6 bases and J 5 bases, with 14 bases left between them. CDR3 coding DNA: TGTGCCAGCAGCGACAAAGGGACCCACGAGCAGTACGTC. Encoded protein: CASSDKGTHEQYV.

The chain uses TRBV7-3 and TRBJ2-3; 11 nucleotides line up with TRBD1. CDR1 and CDR2 (germline): SGHTA, FQGTGA. The CDR3 has 17 residues. J was trimmed by 3 bases and V by 5 bases; bases with no gene match: 10. Here the CDR3 DNA reads TGTGCCAGCAGCACGTTAGGACAGGGGGCTCCGACAGATACGCAGTATTTT. Residues: CASSTLGQGAPTDTQYF.

The chain is built from TRBV19 and TRBJ2-2, with a tentative D call TRBD1 (5 bases). Trimming took 1 base from V and 5 from J, leaving 8 bases between them. The length of the CDR3 is 14 residues. Germline V lookup: CDR1 LNHDA, CDR2 SQIVND (reference sequence). In nucleotides, the CDR3 is TGTGCCAGTAGTATAGGCCAGGGAACCGGGGAGCTGTTTTTT. Protein sequence: CASSIGQGTGELFF.

The chain uses TRBV4-1 and TRBJ2-5; D is ambiguous. The CDR3 spans 13 residues. Trimming left V 1 base short and J 4 bases short, with 7 bases between. The germline gives CDR1 MGHRA, CDR2 YSYEKL. The CDR3 DNA sequence: TGCGCCAGCAGCCAAGCTAACGGAGAGACCCAGTACTTC. Protein: CASSQANGETQYF.

The rearrangement uses TRBV6-6 and TRBJ2-1, with 10 bases lining up with TRBD2. J was trimmed by 4 bases and V by 2 bases; bases with no gene match: 2. Germline V gene sequence: CDR1 MNHNY, CDR2 SVGAGI (reference sequence). The CDR3 loop spans 15 amino acids. CDR3 sequence: CASSYGTSEYNEQFF. DNA of the CDR3: TGTGCCAGCAGTTACGGGACTAGCGAATACAATGAGCAGTTCTTC.

The V gene is TRBV2, the J gene TRBJ2-7; D is possibly TRBD1 (6 bases). V lost 2 bases, J lost 3 bases, and 14 bases lay in between. The length of the CDR3 is 15 residues. Germline V gene sequence: CDR1 SNHLY, CDR2 FYNNEI. The CDR3 loop is CASSEPRTAIYEQYF. The CDR3 nucleotides read TGTGCCAGCAGTGAACCTCGGACAGCCATCTACGAGCAGTACTTC.

The V gene is TRBV5-1, the J gene TRBJ1-4; 8 nucleotides align to TRBD1. Trimming removed 6 bases from V and 8 bases from J; junction bases left unmatched: 15. The CDR3 has 16 amino acids. Germline V gene lookup returns CDR1 SGHRS and CDR2 YFSETQ. CDR3 loop: CASNEGQADVGEKLFF. CDR3 nucleotide sequence: TGCGCCAGCAACGAGGGACAGGCGGACGTGGGAGAAAAACTGTTTTTT.

The chain recombines TRBV7-7 with TRBJ2-7; TRBD2 might be the D (6 bases). This CDR3 is 16 amino acids long. Germline assignment: CDR1 SSHAT and CDR2 FNYEAQ (reference sequence). The CDR3 spells CASSLVFGGSDHEQYV. The CDR3 nucleotides are TGTGCTAGCAGCTTGGTTTTTGGGGGGAGCGACCACGAGCAGTACGTC.

The CDR3 sequence: CASSPPGAETEAFF. As DNA, the CDR3 is TGTGCCAGCAGTCCTCCGGGAGCGGAGACTGAAGCTTTCTTT. The V and J genes are TRBV28 and TRBJ1-1; D gene ambiguous. Germline lookup yields CDR1 MDHEN and CDR2 SYDVKM. The CDR3 is 14 amino acids. Trimming pared 5 bases from V and 5 bases from J, leaving 15 bases between.

This sequence joins TRBV2 and TRBJ1-5; 9 bases match TRBD1. Trimming cost V 5 bases and J 3 bases; bases outside gene matches: 5. Germline loops: CDR1 SNHLY, CDR2 FYNNEI. The CDR3 sequence is 15 residues long. The CDR3 region is CASSPGTGFNQPQHF. The DNA for the CDR3 is TGTGCCAGCAGTCCCGGGACAGGGTTCAATCAGCCCCAGCATTTT.

The CDR3 bases are TGTGCCAGCAGTGAAGGGGGATGGGCACAGCCCCAGCATTTT. Residues: CASSEGGWAQPQHF. The chain has TRBV6-1 and TRBJ1-5, with no clear D. V was pared by 1 base and J by 7 bases, with 11 bases between. The germline gives CDR1 MNHNS, CDR2 SASEGT. This CDR3 has 14 residues.

This clone was seen only once. The chain links TRBV4-1 to TRBJ2-2; 11 positions match TRBD2. This CDR3 region has 16 residues. CDR1 is MGHRA, CDR2 YSYEKL, per germline. The J segment lost 1 base and the V segment lost 4 bases, leaving 2 bases of the junction unmatched. The CDR3: CASSLGLAENTGELFF. In DNA form, the CDR3 reads TGCGCCAGCAGCCTGGGACTAGCGGAGAACACCGGGGAGCTGTTTTTT.

The V call is TRBV18, the J call TRBJ2-1, with 15 bases aligning to TRBD2. V shed 3 bases and J 6 bases; nucleotides not matched to a gene: 6. This CDR3 comprises 17 residues. Germline CDR1 and CDR2: KGHSH and LQKENI. The DNA of the CDR3 is TGTGCCAGCTCACCTCCGGGACTAGCGGGAGGTGGCAATGAGCAGTTCTTC. Amino acids: CASSPPGLAGGGNEQFF.

The rearrangement links TRBV2 to TRBJ2-3; no firm D call. The V and J ends lost 1 base and 6 bases respectively, with 5 bases between them. Germline CDR1 reads SNHLY; CDR2 reads FYNNEI. The CDR3 is 12 residues long. CDR3 protein: CASSEGADTQYF. Written as DNA, the CDR3 is TGTGCCAGCAGTGAAGGTGCGGATACGCAGTATTTT.

The chain uses TRBV4-1 and TRBJ1-1, with a tentative D call TRBD1 (5 bases). V lost 1 base to trimming and J lost 5 bases, with 14 bases between them. The CDR3 sequence is 15 residues long. Germline assignment: CDR1 MGHRA and CDR2 YSYEKL. CDR3 loop: CASSQAGSRLTEAFF. The DNA for the CDR3 is TGCGCCAGCAGCCAAGCAGGGTCCCGATTGACTGAAGCTTTCTTT.

The genes are TRBV13 and TRBJ1-1; possible D gene TRBD1, 6 bases. Deletions cut 6 bases from V and 1 base from J, with 9 bases between. Germline loops: CDR1 PRHDT, CDR2 FYEKMQ (reference sequence). The CDR3 covers 13 residues. The CDR3 spells CASRQGWNTEAFF. The CDR3 nucleotides read TGTGCCAGCAGGCAGGGGTGGAACACTGAAGCTTTCTTT. Full variable domain (missing parts from reference TRBV13 and TRBJ1-1): AAGVIQSPRHLIKEKRETATLKCYPIPRHDTVYWYQQGPGQDPQFLISFYEKMQSDKGSIPDRFSAQQFSDYHSELNMSSLELGDSALYFCASRQGWNTEAFFGQGTRLTVV.

The chain couples TRBV7-9 to TRBJ2-5, with no clear D. The germline gives CDR1 SEHNR, CDR2 FQNEAQ (reference sequence). V was clipped by 3 bases and J by 0 bases, with 8 bases between them. The CDR3 runs to 14 residues. The CDR3 loop reads CASSFLPYQETQYF. The CDR3 bases are TGTGCCAGCAGCTTTCTCCCGTACCAAGAGACCCAGTACTTC.

The chain has TRBV19 and TRBJ2-4, with D unclear. CDR3 length: 16 residues. Germline V lookup: CDR1 LNHDA, CDR2 SQIVND (reference sequence). V shed 3 bases and J shed 0 bases, with 12 bases lying between them. CDR3 nucleotides: TGTGCCAGTAGTATTAGTGGGGTACTAGCCAAAAACATTCAGTACTTC. It specifies CASSISGVLAKNIQYF.

The V and J genes are TRBV2 and TRBJ1-2, with D possibly matching TRBD1 (6 bases). The CDR3 runs to 16 residues. Trimming pared 8 bases from V and 0 bases from J, leaving 19 bases between. Germline values: CDR1 SNHLY, CDR2 FYNNEI. The CDR3 spells CASPGQRQDSNYGYTF. The DNA of the CDR3 is TGTGCCAGCCCAGGCCAAAGACAGGACTCTAACTATGGCTACACCTTC. The whole variable domain, remainder taken from reference TRBV2 and TRBJ1-2, is EPEVTQTPSHQVTQMGQEVILRCVPISNHLYFYWYRQILGQKVEFLVSFYNNEISEKSEIFDDQFSVERPDGSNFTLKIRSTKLEDSAMYFCASPGQRQDSNYGYTFGSGTRLTVV.

This clone was detected only once. This chain joins TRBV28 and TRBJ2-3, with no clear D. The germline V and J ends were trimmed by 6 bases and 4 bases, with 11 bases remaining between them. The CDR3 covers 13 residues. Germline V lookup: CDR1 MDHEN, CDR2 SYDVKM. The CDR3 coding sequence is TGTGCCAGCAGGACCCGAGTCGCAGATACGCAGTATTTT. Protein: CASRTRVADTQYF.

This clone was seen just once. The J gene is TRBJ2-2, the V gene TRBV11-2, with D tentatively TRBD2 (7 bases). There are 15 residues in the CDR3. Trimming pared 5 bases from V and 4 bases from J, leaving 14 bases between. The germline CDR1 and CDR2 sequences are SGHAT and FQNNGV. CDR3 residues: CASSLGRGGTGELFF. CDR3 nucleotides: TGTGCCAGCAGCCTCGGAAGGGGGGGCACCGGGGAGCTGTTTTTT.

The chain links TRBV2 to TRBJ2-7, with 10 bases lining up with TRBD2. Trimming at V came to 4 bases and at J to 4 bases, leaving 10 bases not matched to a gene. In germline, CDR1 is SNHLY, CDR2 FYNNEI. CDR3 length equals 16 residues. As DNA, the CDR3 is TGTGCCAGCAGTGGAGCCCCTAGCGGGAGTGGGTACGAGCAGTACTTC. This codes for CASSGAPSGSGYEQYF.

The chain links TRBV7-3 to TRBJ2-1, with 9 bases lining up with TRBD1. This CDR3 contains 15 residues. Germline V gene lookup returns CDR1 SGHTA and CDR2 FQGTGA. V trimming: 5 bases; J trimming: 4 bases; junction bases outside the gene matches: 6. The CDR3 coding sequence is TGTGCCAGCAGCACACCGGGACAGGGATACAATGAGCAGTTCTTC. It translates to CASSTPGQGYNEQFF.

This chain links TRBV28 with TRBJ1-1, with D possibly TRBD1 on 5 matching bases. The V end lost 6 bases, the J end lost 5 bases, and 16 bases lay between the germline ends. Germline CDR1 and CDR2: MDHEN and SYDVKM. There are 14 residues in the CDR3. The CDR3 is CASRPRGARTEAFF. In nucleotides, the CDR3 is TGTGCCAGCAGACCCCGAGGGGCGCGGACTGAAGCTTTCTTT.